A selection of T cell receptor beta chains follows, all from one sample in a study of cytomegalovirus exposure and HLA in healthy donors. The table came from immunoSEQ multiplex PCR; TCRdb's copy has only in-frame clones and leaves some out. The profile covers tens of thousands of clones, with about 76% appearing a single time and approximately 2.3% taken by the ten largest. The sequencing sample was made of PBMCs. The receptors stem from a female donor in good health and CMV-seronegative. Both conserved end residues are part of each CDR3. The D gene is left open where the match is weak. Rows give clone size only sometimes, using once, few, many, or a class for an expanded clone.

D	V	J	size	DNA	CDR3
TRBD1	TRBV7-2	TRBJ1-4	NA	TGTGCCAGCAGCTTGACAGGGACTAATGAAAAACTGTTTTTT	CASSLTGTNEKLFF
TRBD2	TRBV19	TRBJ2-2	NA	TGTGCCAGTAGTTCCCCGGGACTAGCGGGGGGGCCCAACACCGGGGAGCTGTTTTTT	CASSSPGLAGGPNTGELFF
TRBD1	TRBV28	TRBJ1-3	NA	TGTGCCAGCAGTGCCTCCGGGACAGGGGTCGGAAACACCATATATTTT	CASSASGTGVGNTIYF
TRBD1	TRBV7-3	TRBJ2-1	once	TGTGCCAGCAGCCCGACTTACACACAGGGGAACCGTAATGAGCAGTTCTTC	CASSPTYTQGNRNEQFF
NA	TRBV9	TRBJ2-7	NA	TGTGCCAGCAGCGTAGCCCCGGGAGAAGCCTACGAGCAGTACTTC	CASSVAPGEAYEQYF
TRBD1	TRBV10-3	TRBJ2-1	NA	TGTGCCATCAGTGAGAGGGGGACAGGGGGCAATGAGCAGTTCTTC	CAISERGTGGNEQFF
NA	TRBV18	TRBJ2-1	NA	TGTGCCAGCTCACCCCGGAATGACGGGTACAATGAGCAGTTCTTC	CASSPRNDGYNEQFF
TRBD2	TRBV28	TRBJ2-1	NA	TGTGCCAGCCATCTAGCGGGAGGGCACAATGAGCAGTTCTTC	CASHLAGGHNEQFF
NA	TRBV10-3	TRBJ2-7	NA	TGTGCCATCAGTGATCCGACCCTAGGTCGTACCTACGAGCAGTACTTC	CAISDPTLGRTYEQYF
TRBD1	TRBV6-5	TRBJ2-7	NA	TGTGCCAGCAGTTTCCGGGACAGGGGCTCCTACGAGCAGTACTTC	CASSFRDRGSYEQYF
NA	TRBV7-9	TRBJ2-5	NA	TGTGCCAGCAGCTCCAGGGGTCCGGAGACCCAGTACTTC	CASSSRGPETQYF
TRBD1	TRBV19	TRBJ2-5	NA	TGTGCCAGTAGCCACGACAGGGGGGAGACCCAGTACTTC	CASSHDRGETQYF
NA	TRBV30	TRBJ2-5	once	TGTGCCTGGAAGAGTTACCAAGAGACCCAGTACTTC	CAWKSYQETQYF
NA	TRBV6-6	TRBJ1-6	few	TGTGCCAGCAGTTTTCGACAGGCAGCTGGTTCACCCCTCCACTTT	CASSFRQAAGSPLHF
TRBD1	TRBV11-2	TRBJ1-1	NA	TGTGCCAGCAGCTTCAGCGGGACAGGGTCGGCTTTCTTT	CASSFSGTGSAFF
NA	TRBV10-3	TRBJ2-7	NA	TGTGCCATCAGGGACGTAGGGAGCTCCTACGAGCAGTACTTC	CAIRDVGSSYEQYF
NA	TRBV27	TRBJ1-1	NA	TGTGCCAGCAAATCGGGAGCGAACACTGAAGCTTTCTTT	CASKSGANTEAFF
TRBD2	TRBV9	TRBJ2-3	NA	TGTGCCAGCAGCGTAGATCTTGGCGGGGGAGATACGCAGTATTTT	CASSVDLGGGDTQYF